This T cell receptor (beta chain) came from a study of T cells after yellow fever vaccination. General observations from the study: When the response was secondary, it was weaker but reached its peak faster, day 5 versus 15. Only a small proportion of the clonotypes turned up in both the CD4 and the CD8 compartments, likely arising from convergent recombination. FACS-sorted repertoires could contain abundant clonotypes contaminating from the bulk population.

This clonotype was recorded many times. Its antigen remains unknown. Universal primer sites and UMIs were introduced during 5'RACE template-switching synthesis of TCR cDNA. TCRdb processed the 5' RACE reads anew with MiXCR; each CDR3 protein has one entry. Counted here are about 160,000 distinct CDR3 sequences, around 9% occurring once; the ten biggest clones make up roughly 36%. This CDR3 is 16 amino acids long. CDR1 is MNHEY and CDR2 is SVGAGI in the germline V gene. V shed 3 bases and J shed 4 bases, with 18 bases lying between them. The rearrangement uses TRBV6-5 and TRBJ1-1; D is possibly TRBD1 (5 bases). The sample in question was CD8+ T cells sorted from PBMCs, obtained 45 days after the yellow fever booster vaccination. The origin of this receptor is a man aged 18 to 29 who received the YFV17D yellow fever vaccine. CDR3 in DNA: TGTGCCAGCAGTTATAGGAGGGGCCCGGGGGGCACTGAAGCTTTCTTT. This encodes CASSYRRGPGGTEAFF.